The clone carrying this TCR beta chain has a handful of counts. No antigen is known for it. Stable Graves' hyperthyroidism denoted no ophthalmopathy progression over 18 months. The hyperthyroidism patients had all been newly diagnosed, and their disease duration was under 2 months. Their ages ranged from 18 to 65 years. The data were taken from a study of T cells in Graves' hyperthyroidism and ophthalmopathy. General observations from the study: Most expanded thyroid clonotypes above 0.001 also appeared in blood.

Germline values: CDR1 KGHDR, CDR2 SFDVKD. This CDR3 contains 14 residues. Between the trimmed V and J ends, which lost 5 bases and 2 bases, there was a span of 10 bases. Researchers amplified the TCR beta CDR3 regions from RNA transcripts. The study used the HTBI primer set for a first-round RT-PCR of the TCR CDR3. TCRdb reprocessed the multiplex PCR reads with MiXCR, giving one entry per CDR3 protein. The data show around 430,000 distinct CDR3 sequences, about 15% seen once. The sequencing sample was made of blood. The rearrangement uses TRBV24-1 and TRBJ2-3; TRBD2 is a possible D gene (6 bases). The sequence was obtained from a woman in her twenties or thirties with Graves' hyperthyroidism. This CDR3 is CATSGGVHTDTQYF. CDR3 DNA: TGTGCCACCAGTGGCGGGGTCCACACAGATACGCAGTATTTT.